What follows are 8 T cell receptor beta chains derived from one specimen sequenced in a study of OX40 agonist ivuxolimab in advanced cancers. The repertoire was sequenced with immunoSEQ multiplex PCR; TCRdb's copy has only in-frame clones and lacks some. The sample includes tens of thousands of clones, 75% to 90% of them seen just once. The source material was CD4+ or CD8+ T cells sorted from blood, sampled in a trial of the OX40 agonist ivuxolimab. All receptors come from an adult with an advanced solid tumor such as melanoma, head and neck, liver or kidney cancer.

The chain couples TRBV5-1 to TRBJ2-7; possible D gene TRBD1, 6 bases. The CDR3 consists of 14 residues. Germline V lookup: CDR1 SGHRS, CDR2 YFSETQ. V was shortened by 2 bases and J by 0 bases, with 9 bases between the two germline ends. The CDR3 DNA sequence: TGCGCCAGCAGCTTCGGGACAATCTCCTACGAGCAGTACTTC. Protein: CASSFGTISYEQYF.

The CDR3 nucleotides are TGTGCCAGTGAAACCGGGACTAGAGATAAGCAGTACTTC. This codes for CASETGTRDKQYF. The chain carries TRBV19 and TRBJ2-7; TRBD2 matches at 8 bases. V trimming: 8 bases; J trimming: 8 bases; junction bases outside the gene matches: 11. This CDR3 has 13 amino acids. Germline V gene data show CDR1 as LNHDA and CDR2 as SQIVND (reference sequence).

The rearrangement joins TRBV6-5 to TRBJ2-1; 9 bases agree with TRBD2. This CDR3 spans 15 amino acids. The germline CDR1 and CDR2 sequences are MNHEY and SVGAGI. The junction had 6 bases not matched to a gene; V was cut back by 1 base and J by 8 bases. CDR3: CASSYFGGRGDEQFF. CDR3 sequence (DNA): TGTGCCAGCAGTTACTTTGGCGGGAGGGGAGATGAGCAGTTCTTC.

This chain uses TRBV6-1 with TRBJ2-2; 13 bases line up with TRBD2. Germline assignment: CDR1 MNHNS and CDR2 SASEGT. This CDR3 has 15 amino acids. V dropped 5 bases and J dropped 4; count of bases not matched to a gene: 1. The CDR3 DNA reads as TGTGCCAGCAGTTGGACTAGCGGGAGCACCGGGGAGCTGTTTTTT. Its protein product is CASSWTSGSTGELFF.

J is TRBJ2-3 and V is TRBV18; 7 bases agree with TRBD1. The CDR3 extends over 14 amino acids. V was clipped by 3 bases and J by 3 bases; unmatched bases: 3. Germline V CDR1 and CDR2: KGHSH, LQKENI. Written as DNA, the CDR3 is TGTGCCAGCTCACCCCCGGGACAGACAGATACGCAGTATTTT. Translation gives CASSPPGQTDTQYF.

In DNA form, the CDR3 reads TGTGCCAGCAGCCCCCTGAGGGCGGGTAATGAGCAGTTCTTC. This gives the protein CASSPLRAGNEQFF. The rearrangement joins TRBV11-1 to TRBJ2-1; maybe TRBD2 (5 bases). Germline V CDR1 and CDR2: SGHAT, FQDESV (reference sequence). V was shortened by 5 bases and J by 7 bases, with 15 bases between the two germline ends. This CDR3 comprises 14 residues.

The J gene is TRBJ1-2, the V gene TRBV19; 10 bases line up with TRBD1. With V trimmed by 4 bases and J by 4 bases, 12 bases remained unmatched. The CDR3 totals 17 residues. The germline CDR1 and CDR2 sequences are LNHDA and SQIVND (reference sequence). The CDR3 nucleotides read TGTGCCAGTAGTACAACTTCCGGGACAGGGGACGCCTATGGCTACACCTTC. It yields the protein CASSTTSGTGDAYGYTF.

The chain recombines TRBV5-4 with TRBJ1-2; a weak D match, TRBD1 (5 bases). The V end lost 0 bases, the J end lost 5 bases, and 11 bases lay between the germline ends. This CDR3 region has 14 residues. Per the germline V gene, CDR1 is SGHNT and CDR2 is YYREEE (reference sequence). CDR3 loop: CASSLENRRYGYTF. The CDR3 DNA follows: TGTGCCAGCAGCTTGGAAAACAGGAGGTATGGCTACACCTTC.